What follows are 26 T cell receptor beta chains derived from one specimen sequenced in a study of radiation and T cells in renal cell carcinoma. Data came from immunoSEQ multiplex PCR; TCRdb stores just in-frame clones and leaves some out. The table has 100,000 to 150,000 clones, about 81% seen once; the top ten hold 1.5% to 2%. Time point denoted: blood 2 weeks post-SBRT. Treatment here: 15 Gy SBRT to primary tumor, nephrectomy 4 weeks later. This sample comprised blood, obtained from a patient whose treatment included radiotherapy and nephrectomy. Receptor source: a woman aged 55-70 years with renal cell carcinoma.

The V gene is TRBV7-9, the J gene TRBJ1-3; D gene unclear. The V end lost 3 bases, the J end lost 0 bases, and 3 bases lay between the germline ends. The CDR3 length is 13 residues. CDR1 and CDR2 from the germline V gene are SEHNR and FQNEAQ (reference sequence). In nucleotides, the CDR3 is TGTGCCAGCAGCTTGTCCTCTGGAAACACCATATATTTT. It translates to CASSLSSGNTIYF.

This clone appeared once. The rearrangement uses TRBV6-5 and TRBJ1-1; 7 bases align to TRBD1. This CDR3 region has 13 residues. Germline V lookup: CDR1 MNHEY, CDR2 SVGAGI. Losses at the gene ends were 8 bases for V and 4 bases for J; bases not matched to a gene: 7. The CDR3 DNA reads as TGTGCCAGCGCTCGACAGGGCCCCACTGAAGCTTTCTTT. Translating gives CASARQGPTEAFF.

The chain has TRBV6-5 and TRBJ1-4, with unresolved D. V dropped 6 bases and J dropped 3 bases, with 14 bases sitting between them. This CDR3 is built from 15 residues. CDR1 is MNHEY, CDR2 SVGAGI, per germline. As DNA, the CDR3 is TGTGCCAGCAGCCCCGCCGGGAGGGCTAATGAAAAACTGTTTTTT. As protein: CASSPAGRANEKLFF.

This sequence joins TRBV11-1 and TRBJ1-3; D unresolved. The CDR3 contains 14 residues. Germline CDR1 and CDR2: SGHAT and FQDESV (reference sequence). Between the trimmed V and J ends, which lost 3 bases and 3 bases, there was a span of 9 bases. The CDR3 DNA reads as TGTGCCAGCAGCTTCTCGGGCGATGGAAACACCATATATTTT. It translates to CASSFSGDGNTIYF.

The V and J genes are TRBV7-8 and TRBJ2-1; no firm D call. CDR1 and CDR2 from the germline V gene are SGHVS and FQNEAQ. The CDR3 loop spans 11 amino acids. With 1 base removed from V and 9 bases from J, the gap between germline ends came to 4 bases. The CDR3 DNA reads TGTGCCAGCAGCTTAGATGGTGAGCAGTTCTTC. Protein: CASSLDGEQFF.

The chain is built from TRBV19 and TRBJ1-1, with D perhaps TRBD1 (5 bases). V was clipped by 5 bases and J by 5 bases, with 15 bases between them. Germline lookup yields CDR1 LNHDA and CDR2 SQIVND (reference sequence). This CDR3 region has 14 residues. The CDR3 reads CASSGLRGETEAFF. The CDR3 DNA reads TGTGCCAGTAGTGGGTTGAGGGGAGAGACTGAAGCTTTCTTT.

The genes are TRBV30 and TRBJ2-3, with unresolved D. The CDR3 totals 13 residues. CDR1 and CDR2 (germline): GTSNPN, SVGIG (reference sequence). V was clipped by 0 bases and J by 0 bases, with 4 bases between them. As DNA, the CDR3 is TGTGCCTGGAGTGTCGGCAGCACAGATACGCAGTATTTT. It specifies CAWSVGSTDTQYF.

The chain employs TRBV19 and TRBJ1-2; 7 bases match TRBD1. CDR3 length equals 18 residues. Germline V gene data show CDR1 as LNHDA and CDR2 as SQIVND (reference sequence). V shed 6 bases, J shed 0 bases, and the junction held 16 bases outside the gene matches. The CDR3, as DNA: TGTGCCAGTAGAATCACCGACGACAGGGTAGGGACTAACTATGGCTACACCTTC. Protein product: CASRITDDRVGTNYGYTF.

This sequence joins TRBV6-5 and TRBJ1-4; possible D gene TRBD1, 5 bases. Trimming pared 2 bases from V and 7 bases from J, leaving 11 bases between. Germline lookup yields CDR1 MNHEY and CDR2 SVGAGI. The CDR3 consists of 14 residues. CDR3 coding DNA: TGTGCCAGCAGTTACGCAGGGCGGAGTGAAAAACTGTTTTTT. Protein product: CASSYAGRSEKLFF.

The V gene is TRBV28, the J gene TRBJ1-1; 11 nucleotides agree with TRBD1. V trimming: 2 bases; J trimming: 6 bases; junction bases outside the gene matches: 11. CDR3 length equals 17 residues. The germline V gene encodes CDR1 MDHEN and CDR2 SYDVKM. The CDR3 DNA follows: TGTGCCAGCAGTTTAGGCCGTAGGACAGGGGGCAACGCTGAAGCTTTCTTT. Translated: CASSLGRRTGGNAEAFF.

The chain couples TRBV10-2 to TRBJ1-1; D may be TRBD1 (5 bases). This CDR3 has 16 amino acids. V lost 3 bases, J lost 0 bases, and 14 bases lay in between. Germline V CDR1 and CDR2: WSHSY, SAAADI. CDR3 sequence reads: CASSDGRGGMNTEAFF. The CDR3 DNA reads TGCGCCAGCAGTGATGGGAGGGGCGGCATGAACACTGAAGCTTTCTTT.

The J gene is TRBJ1-1, the V gene TRBV15, with a weak D call TRBD1 (6 bases). Trimming took 5 bases from V and 0 from J, leaving 16 bases between them. The CDR3 totals 16 residues. Germline CDR1 is LNHNV and CDR2 is YYDKDF (reference sequence). The CDR3 reads CATSATQGLLNTEAFF. CDR3 nucleotides: TGTGCCACCAGCGCCACCCAGGGGTTGTTGAACACTGAAGCTTTCTTT.

The chain recombines TRBV5-1 with TRBJ2-5; 8 nucleotides line up with TRBD2. The end of the DNA fits TRBJ2-7 better, so the J call may be wrong. CDR1 is SGHRS, CDR2 YFSETQ, per germline. This CDR3 contains 14 residues. The CDR3 is CASSQAGVHYEQYF. The CDR3 DNA reads as TGCGCCAGCAGCCAAGCGGGGGTTCACTACGAGCAGTACTTC.

Here the CDR3 DNA reads TGTGCCAGCAGCTTAGCGGCAGGTTTAGGGAATAGCAATCAGCCCCAGCATTTT. Amino acid sequence: CASSLAAGLGNSNQPQHF. V gene TRBV7-9 combines with J gene TRBJ1-5; D not certain. Deletions cut 0 bases from V and 0 bases from J, with 15 bases between. This CDR3 has 18 residues. Germline V gene lookup returns CDR1 SEHNR and CDR2 FQNEAQ (reference sequence).

The chain combines TRBV30 with TRBJ2-1, with 11 bases fitting TRBD2. The CDR3 is 14 amino acids. Germline V lookup: CDR1 GTSNPN, CDR2 SVGIG (reference sequence). V lost 1 base and J lost 9; bases outside the gene matches: 5. The CDR3 coding sequence is TGTGCCTGGAGTGGACTAGCGGGATTGGGTGAGCAGTTCTTC. This translates into CAWSGLAGLGEQFF.

The chain combines TRBV5-6 with TRBJ1-2, with 10 bases identical to TRBD1. CDR1 SGHDT and CDR2 YYEEEE come from the germline V gene. The CDR3 contains 15 residues. After removal of 4 bases from V and 0 bases from J, the junction contained 3 bases not matched to a gene. The CDR3, as DNA: TGTGCCAGCAGCAAGGACAGGGGGGCTAACTATGGCTACACCTTC. The encoded protein is CASSKDRGANYGYTF. The full variable domain, its missing parts supplied by reference TRBV5-6 and TRBJ1-2, is DAGVTQSPTHLIKTRGQQVTLRCSPKSGHDTVSWYQQALGQGPQFIFQYYEEEERQRGNFPDRFSGHQFPNYSSELNVNALLLGDSALYLCASSKDRGANYGYTFGSGTRLTVV.

This clone turned up a few times. The chain recombines TRBV28 with TRBJ1-1, with TRBD1 matching 9 bases. The CDR3 contains 15 residues. V shed 3 bases, J shed 0 bases, and the junction held 2 bases outside the gene matches. Germline-derived CDR1 and CDR2 are MDHEN and SYDVKM. In DNA form, the CDR3 reads TGTGCCAGCAGTTTCCGGGACAGGGTGAACACTGAAGCTTTCTTT. It codes for CASSFRDRVNTEAFF.

This clone was counted a few times. The V and J genes are TRBV7-2 and TRBJ1-5; D gene unclear. Germline CDR1 SGHTA, CDR2 FQGNSA. CDR3 length equals 13 residues. Trimming left V 1 base short and J 5 bases short, with 6 bases between. CDR3 nucleotides: TGTGCCAGCAGCTTAGACAGAGATCAGCCCCAGCATTTT. Translation: CASSLDRDQPQHF.

This sequence joins TRBV28 and TRBJ2-2; 7 nucleotides align to TRBD2. The germline V gene has CDR1 MDHEN and CDR2 SYDVKM. V gave up 2 bases and J gave up 1 base; unmatched junction bases: 1. The CDR3 loop spans 15 amino acids. The CDR3 nucleotides read TGTGCCAGCAGTTTAGCGGGGGTGAACACCGGGGAGCTGTTTTTT. This translates into CASSLAGVNTGELFF. Complete variable domain (other parts from reference TRBV28 and TRBJ2-2): DVKVTQSSRYLVKRTGEKVFLECVQDMDHENMFWYRQDPGLGLRLIYFSYDVKMKEKGDIPEGYSVSREKKERFSLILESASTNQTSMYLCASSLAGVNTGELFFGEGSRLTVL.

The chain uses TRBV11-2 and TRBJ2-7; 9 bases agree with TRBD1. V lost 4 bases, J lost 5 bases, and 6 bases stayed unmatched. The CDR3 runs to 14 residues. Germline CDR1 is SGHAT and CDR2 is FQNNGV. The CDR3 protein is CASSSPGQGNEQYF. The CDR3 DNA is TGTGCCAGCAGCTCCCCGGGACAGGGTAACGAGCAGTACTTC.

The gene calls are TRBV29-1 and TRBJ2-5; D gene ambiguous. Trimming cost V 8 bases and J 1 base, with 11 bases left between them. The CDR3 is 12 amino acids. CDR1 and CDR2 (germline): SQVTM, ANQGSEA. This CDR3 is CSLRTFQETQYF. DNA of the CDR3: TGCAGCTTACGGACCTTCCAAGAGACCCAGTACTTC.

This clone was seen a handful of times. The chain carries TRBV5-1 and TRBJ2-2; D not certain. V shed 0 bases and J shed 5 bases, with 8 bases lying between them. The CDR3 totals 14 residues. From germline, CDR1 is SGHRS and CDR2 YFSETQ. The CDR3 nucleotides read TGCGCCAGCAGCTTGGAAGGCGGAACCGGGGAGCTGTTTTTT. Translation: CASSLEGGTGELFF.

The chain carries TRBV28 and TRBJ1-2, with TRBD1 identical over 9 bases. Germline CDR1 and CDR2: MDHEN and SYDVKM. V lost 6 bases and J lost 8; bases outside the gene matches: 7. The CDR3 runs 13 residues. The CDR3 protein is CASRPGQGFGYTF. The CDR3 bases are TGTGCCAGCAGACCGGGACAGGGTTTCGGCTACACCTTC.

V usage is TRBV7-2 and J usage is TRBJ1-3; D not resolved. Trimming took 1 base from V and 4 from J, leaving 5 bases between them. The CDR3 has 13 amino acids. The germline CDR1 and CDR2 sequences are SGHTA and FQGNSA. The CDR3 DNA reads TGTGCCAGCAGCTTAGATCTCGGAAACACCATATATTTT. It yields the protein CASSLDLGNTIYF.

The chain has TRBV4-1 and TRBJ1-2, with a weak D call TRBD1 (6 bases). Trimming took off 0 bases at V and 3 bases at J, with 11 bases between the two ends. Germline loops: CDR1 MGHRA, CDR2 YSYEKL. The CDR3 sequence is 15 residues long. For the CDR3, the DNA is TGCGCCAGCAGCCAAGATAGTAACAGGGACTATGGCTACACCTTC. Translating it yields CASSQDSNRDYGYTF.

This chain uses TRBV19 with TRBJ2-3, with 12 bases matching TRBD2. V dropped 4 bases and J dropped 7; count of bases not matched to a gene: 9. CDR1 and CDR2 (germline): LNHDA, SQIVND (reference sequence). The CDR3 runs to 16 residues. CDR3 region: CASSTQGLAGLNTQYF. CDR3 DNA: TGTGCCAGTAGTACCCAAGGACTAGCGGGACTCAATACGCAGTATTTT.